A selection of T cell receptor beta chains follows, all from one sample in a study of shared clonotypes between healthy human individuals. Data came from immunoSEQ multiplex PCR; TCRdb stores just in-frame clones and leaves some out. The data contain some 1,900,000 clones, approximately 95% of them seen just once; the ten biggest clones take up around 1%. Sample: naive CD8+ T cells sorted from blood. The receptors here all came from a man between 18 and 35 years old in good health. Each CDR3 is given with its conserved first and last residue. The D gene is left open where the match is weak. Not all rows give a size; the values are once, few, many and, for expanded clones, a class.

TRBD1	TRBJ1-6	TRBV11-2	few	TGTGCCAGCAGCTTAGATGGGGACAGTAGTTCACCCCTCCACTTT	CASSLDGDSSSPLHF
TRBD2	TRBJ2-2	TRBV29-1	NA	TGCAGCGTCCTAGCGGGGGAGTACACCGGGGAGCTGTTTTTT	CSVLAGEYTGELFF
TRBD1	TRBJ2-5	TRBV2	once	TGTGCCAGCAGGGAGACAGGGGGCGGTTCGGAGACCCAGTACTTC	CASRETGGGSETQYF
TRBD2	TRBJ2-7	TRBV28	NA	TGTGCCAGCAGCCGACCGGGACTAGCGGGGGGTACCTCCTACGAGCAGTACTTC	CASSRPGLAGGTSYEQYF
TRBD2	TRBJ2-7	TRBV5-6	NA	TGTGCCAGCAGCTTGGGGCGGGGGTACTACGAGCAGTACTTC	CASSLGRGYYEQYF
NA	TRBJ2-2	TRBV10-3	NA	TGTGCCATCAGTGAGTCGCTCGGGACGTCGAACACCGGGGAGCTGTTTTTT	CAISESLGTSNTGELFF
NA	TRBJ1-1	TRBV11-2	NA	TGTGCCAGCAGCTTTAGGAGGGGCACTGAAGCTTTCTTT	CASSFRRGTEAFF
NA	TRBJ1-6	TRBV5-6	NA	TGTGCCAGCAGCCACACGTCGCCCAGCTCCTATAATTCACCCCTCCACTTT	CASSHTSPSSYNSPLHF
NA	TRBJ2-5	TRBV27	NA	TGTGCCAGCAGTTTCGGGTTGAGGGAGACCCAGTACTTC	CASSFGLRETQYF
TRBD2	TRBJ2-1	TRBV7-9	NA	TGTGCCAGCACCCCGGGAGGCTCCTACAATGAGCAGTTCTTC	CASTPGGSYNEQFF
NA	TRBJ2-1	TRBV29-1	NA	TGCAGCGATGGGGCTAGTGAGCAGTTCTTC	CSDGASEQFF
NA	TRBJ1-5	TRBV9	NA	TGTGCCAGCAGCCGACCCGAATACAGTAGCAATCAGCCCCAGCATTTT	CASSRPEYSSNQPQHF
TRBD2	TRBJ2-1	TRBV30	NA	TGTGCCTGGGACCTCGGGCTAGCGGGGGTCAAAAGCTACAATGAGCAGTTCTTC	CAWDLGLAGVKSYNEQFF
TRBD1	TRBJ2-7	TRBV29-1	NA	TGCAGCGTTGAAGACGGGGGACAGGGCTACGAGCAGTACTTC	CSVEDGGQGYEQYF
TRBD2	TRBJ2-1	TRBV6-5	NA	TGTGCCAGCAGTTACGCGGGAGGCTTCTACAATGAGCAGTTCTTC	CASSYAGGFYNEQFF
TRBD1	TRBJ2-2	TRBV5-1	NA	TGCGCCAGCAGCCCCACCGGACAGGGGGCTAACACCGGGGAGCTGTTTTTT	CASSPTGQGANTGELFF
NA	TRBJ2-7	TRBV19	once	TGTGCCAGTAGATATCAGGGGGGCGAGCAGTACTTC	CASRYQGGEQYF
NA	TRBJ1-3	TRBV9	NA	TGTGCCAGCAGCGTAGGAGACACGGGAAACACCATATATTTT	CASSVGDTGNTIYF
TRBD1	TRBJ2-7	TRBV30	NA	TGTGCCTGGAGTGGGCTCGGGACAGGTGCCTACGAGCAGTACTTC	CAWSGLGTGAYEQYF
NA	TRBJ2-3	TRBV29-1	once	TGCAGCGTTCAAACCCCCCCAGATACGCAGTATTTT	CSVQTPPDTQYF
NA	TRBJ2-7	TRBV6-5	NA	TGTGCCAGCAGTCCCTCCGGGACCTACGAGCAGTACTTC	CASSPSGTYEQYF
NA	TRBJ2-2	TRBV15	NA	TGTGCCACCGGGGTTTACACGAACACCGGGGAGCTGTTTTTT	CATGVYTNTGELFF
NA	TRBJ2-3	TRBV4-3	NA	TGCGCCAGCAGCCAAGTTGGGACCCAAGATAATTGGCAGTATTTT	CASSQVGTQDNWQYF
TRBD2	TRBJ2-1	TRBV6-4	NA	TGTGCCAGCAGTTTACTAGCGGGAACCTACAATGAGCAGTTCTTC	CASSLLAGTYNEQFF
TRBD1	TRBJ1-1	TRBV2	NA	TGTGCCAGCATCGGGACAGGGGTTTACACTGAAGCTTTCTTT	CASIGTGVYTEAFF
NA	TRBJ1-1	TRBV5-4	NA	TGTGCCAGCAGCACCAGGGAGCGTACTGAAGCTTTCTTT	CASSTRERTEAFF
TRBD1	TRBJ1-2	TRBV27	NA	TGTGCCAGCACCTCTGGGGTACAGGGGGCGCGGTTTGTTGGCTACACCTTC	CASTSGVQGARFVGYTF